The entry below gives a single T cell receptor (beta chain) sequence along with its context. The antigen this receptor binds is unknown. No quality values exist for individual bases; no much larger clone is one base distant. The record originates from a study of CD8 T cells in Susac syndrome (dated by TCRdb to the late 2010s). With regard to the full study: Of the Susac syndrome patients who were sequenced, about 6 had clinically active disease and roughly 8 were in clinical remission. Whether CD8+ T cell activation and differentiation in Susac syndrome was antigen driven was tested using repertoire sequencing. At blood withdrawal, Susac syndrome patients were either therapy-naive, taking corticosteroids (in some cases with IVIg as well), or taking IVIg alone.

Study-level results and caveats: In the CD4+ T cell repertoire of Susac syndrome patients, clonal expansion was not detected. The study acknowledged that relatively few individuals were included in the TCR sequencing and HLA analysis.

RNA was extracted with the RNeasy kit and 0.5 to 1 ug was reverse transcribed using random hexamers. TCR beta CDR3 regions were amplified with the immunoSEQ multiplex PCR assay covering 54 Vbeta and 13 Jbeta segments. To correct PCR amplification bias, a synthetic template baseline was used for both primer optimization and computational correction. In the paper's pipeline: Reads were annotated to V, D and J genes per IMGT and analyzed with immunoSEQ Analyzer, keeping only productive sequences. Clonality was calculated as one minus the Shannon entropy normalized by log2 of the number of productive unique sequences. For each patient and control, public and private clones were evaluated among the 100 most prevalent clones. Susac-specific clones were defined as absent from healthy and MS cohorts, approximately 1,000 published viral clones and other ImmuneACCESS disease sequences. Through fastp at Q25 and MiXCR, TCRdb rebuilt clones from the public reads, retaining in-frame beta chains. Merged by CDR3 protein, the rows form single entries marked with the most common genes and DNA. These V and J calls originate from TCRdb's pipeline instead of the authors' own analysis. Within this sample are some 160,000 distinct CDR3 sequences, with approximately 94% of them counted one time only. 0.095% to 0.13% of the sample belongs to the ten largest clones.

Between the V and J ends, shortened by 1 base and 7 bases respectively, the junction contains 17 bases. CDR1 SGHVS and CDR2 FNYEAQ are derived from the germline V gene. CDR3 length: 15 amino acids, cysteine to phenylalanine. Kept here is only the CDR3 DNA, which spans 45 bases and is read in frame from base 1. Peripheral blood CD8+ and CD4+ T cells from healthy donors, Susac syndrome patients and multiple sclerosis patients were profiled using high-throughput TCR beta sequencing. The Susac syndrome patients fulfilled recently defined diagnostic criteria for either definite or probable disease. Bulk CD8+ and CD4+ T cells were purified by magnetic negative isolation, while CD8+ TEMRA cells were enriched using FACS. Blood was collected in EDTA tubes and processed within 24 hours, with PBMCs isolated through density gradient centrifugation. PBMCs intended for TCR sequencing were cryopreserved in liquid nitrogen and were subsequently thawed in a 37 degrees C water bath. Purity of sorted or isolated CD4+, CD8+ and CD8+ TEMRA cells was at least 90%.

The receptor chain draws on TRBV7-6 and TRBJ2-7; the D gene is possibly TRBD2, with 5 bases matching. The material sequenced was CD4+ T cells from PBMCs. The clonotype originates from a human donor with Susac syndrome. The CDR3 sequence is CASSLVSLGPGEQYF. The nucleotides read TGTGCCAGCAGCTTAGTTTCATTAGGTCCGGGGGAGCAGTACTTC.